The 19 T cell receptor beta chains below were found in one sample sequenced in a study of blood T cell repertoires in COVID-19. The table came from immunoSEQ multiplex PCR; TCRdb's copy has only in-frame clones and leaves some out. The table lists fewer than 50,000 clones, about 85% of them singletons, with roughly 33% in the top ten. The sequencing sample was made of peripheral blood. These TCRs come from a woman of 80 years or more with acute or convalescent COVID-19.

V and J are TRBV20-1 and TRBJ1-1; unclear D gene. V was trimmed by 7 bases and J by 2 bases, leaving 8 bases between them. CDR3 length: 11 amino acids. CDR1 DFQATT and CDR2 SNEGSKA come from the germline V gene (reference sequence). The CDR3 DNA reads TGCAGTGTCTACAGAAACACTGAAGCTTTCTTT. It encodes CSVYRNTEAFF.

V and J are TRBV28 and TRBJ2-7; TRBD1 matches 8 bases. Trimming removed 6 bases from V and 2 bases from J; junction bases left unmatched: 12. CDR3 length: 16 amino acids. CDR1 and CDR2 from the germline V gene are MDHEN and SYDVKM. The CDR3 reads CASSPWDLRGPYEQYF. The CDR3 bases are TGTGCCAGCAGCCCTTGGGACCTCAGGGGGCCCTACGAGCAGTACTTC.

This clone was seen only once. This chain joins TRBV30 and TRBJ2-2; 10 bases line up with TRBD1. This CDR3 has 14 residues. Trimming cost V 7 bases and J 6 bases; bases outside gene matches: 8. Germline loops: CDR1 GTSNPN, CDR2 SVGIG (reference sequence). Here the CDR3 reads CAFDRGRMAGELFF. The DNA for the CDR3 is TGTGCCTTCGACAGGGGGCGTATGGCCGGGGAGCTGTTTTTT.

The table lists this clone with a count of one. This chain links TRBV28 with TRBJ1-1; D is uncertain. Germline CDR1 reads MDHEN; CDR2 reads SYDVKM. V lost 4 bases, J lost 2 bases, and 5 bases lay in between. This CDR3 is 12 amino acids long. The CDR3: CASSWANTEAFF. CDR3 coding DNA: TGTGCCAGCAGTTGGGCCAACACTGAAGCTTTCTTT.

This chain connects TRBV10-3 to TRBJ1-2; 8 nucleotides match TRBD1. Germline values: CDR1 ENHRY, CDR2 SYGVKD. This CDR3 has 16 amino acids. Losses at the gene ends were 0 bases for V and 4 bases for J; bases not matched to a gene: 7. CDR3 nucleotides: TGTGCCATCAGTGAGTCGATGGCAGGGGGCGGCTATGGCTACACCTTC. Amino acids: CAISESMAGGGYGYTF.

This sequence joins TRBV5-1 and TRBJ2-7, with TRBD2 matching over 16 bases. CDR3 length: 18 residues. V was pared by 7 bases and J by 2 bases, with 12 bases of the junction left unmatched. The germline gives CDR1 SGHRS, CDR2 YFSETQ. This CDR3 is CASGIGTSGRAGTYEQYF. CDR3 nucleotide sequence: TGCGCCAGCGGCATCGGGACTAGCGGGAGGGCCGGCACCTACGAGCAGTACTTC.

This chain joins TRBV3-1 (or the pseudogene TRBV3-2) and TRBJ2-7; D is possibly TRBD1 (6 bases). The CDR3 loop spans 11 amino acids. Per the germline V gene, CDR1 is LGHDT and CDR2 is YNNKEL (reference sequence). V was clipped by 8 bases and J by 7 bases, with 12 bases between them. The CDR3 loop reads CASGGPSEQYF. The CDR3 nucleotides are TGTGCCAGCGGGGGCCCGTCAGAGCAGTACTTC.

The chain carries TRBV2 and TRBJ2-1, with 12 positions matching TRBD2. V lost 8 bases to trimming and J lost 4 bases; unmatched junction nucleotides: 6. The CDR3 contains 15 residues. Looked up from germline, CDR1 is SNHLY and CDR2 is FYNNEI. Here the CDR3 reads CASRLAGEGYNEQFF. DNA of the CDR3: TGTGCCAGCCGACTAGCGGGGGAGGGTTACAATGAGCAGTTCTTC.

This clone was counted only a few times. This chain links TRBV4-1 with TRBJ1-1; the match to TRBD1 covers 10 bases. Germline CDR1 MGHRA, CDR2 YSYEKL. The CDR3 is 16 residues long. V trimming: 3 bases; J trimming: 3 bases; junction bases outside the gene matches: 7. This CDR3 reads CASSQADRGSHTEAFF. Here the CDR3 DNA reads TGCGCCAGCAGCCAGGCGGACAGGGGGAGTCACACTGAAGCTTTCTTT.

The chain uses TRBV30 and TRBJ2-7, with a possible D match to TRBD2 (6 bases). CDR3 length: 12 amino acids. CDR1 and CDR2 (germline): GTSNPN, SVGIG (reference sequence). The V gene lost 5 bases and the J gene lost 1 base, with 9 bases spanning the gap. The CDR3 sequence: CAWEGLSYEQYF. CDR3 sequence (DNA): TGTGCCTGGGAGGGACTTTCCTACGAGCAGTACTTC.

The rearrangement joins TRBV3-1 (or the pseudogene TRBV3-2) to TRBJ2-7; D possibly corresponds to TRBD1 (5 bases). Trimming cost V 4 bases and J 0 bases, with 10 bases left between them. The length of the CDR3 is 14 residues. Germline V gene data show CDR1 as LGHDT and CDR2 as YNNKEL (reference sequence). In nucleotides, the CDR3 is TGTGCCAGCAGCCGGGGCGTGAGCTCCTACGAGCAGTACTTC. Translated: CASSRGVSSYEQYF.

The chain carries TRBV6-2 or TRBV6-3 and TRBJ2-7; TRBD2 might be the D (6 bases). Trimming cost V 6 bases and J 2 bases, with 26 bases left between them. The CDR3 extends over 18 amino acids. The germline CDR1 and CDR2 sequences are MNHEY and SVGEGT. The CDR3 nucleotides are TGTGCCAGCAGCCTACTCGCGGCCGTGGGAGGCCCCGCCTACGAGCAGTACTTC. This encodes CASSLLAAVGGPAYEQYF.

This clone was seen a single time. This CDR3 is CASSQGTGLDGYTF. The CDR3, as DNA: TGCGCCAGCAGTCAAGGGACAGGGCTTGACGGCTACACCTTC. V is TRBV23-1 and J is TRBJ1-2, with 9 bases fitting TRBD1. TRBV23-1 is given ORF status, its function remaining uncertain. Trimming took 2 bases from V and 8 from J; bases not matched to a gene: 6. This CDR3 is built from 14 residues.

V and J are TRBV12-5 and TRBJ2-7; D gene ambiguous. Trimming shortened V by 2 bases and J by 5 bases, and 13 bases separated the two germline ends. Germline V lookup: CDR1 LGHNT, CDR2 FRNRAP. The length of the CDR3 is 14 residues. CDR3: CASGLSQMGHEQYF. The DNA of the CDR3 is TGTGCTAGTGGTTTGAGTCAGATGGGCCACGAGCAGTACTTC.

This chain joins TRBV5-4 and TRBJ1-1, with a tentative D call TRBD1 (6 bases). The CDR3 is 15 residues long. The germline CDR1 and CDR2 sequences are SGHNT and YYREEE (reference sequence). V was cut by 4 bases and J by 2 bases, with 15 bases left in between. CDR3 sequence reads: CASSPDGGQNTEAFF. The CDR3 coding sequence is TGTGCCAGCAGCCCGGATGGGGGCCAAAACACTGAAGCTTTCTTT.

The J gene is TRBJ1-2, the V gene TRBV3-1 (or the pseudogene TRBV3-2); D perhaps matches TRBD1 (5 bases). The germline CDR1 and CDR2 sequences are LGHDT and YNNKEL (reference sequence). V shed 4 bases and J shed 8 bases, with 20 bases lying between them. This CDR3 contains 15 residues. CDR3 nucleotides: TGTGCCAGCAGCCTCGAGATCGGGCAGGGCCGGGGCTACACCTTC. Encoded protein: CASSLEIGQGRGYTF.

The chain employs TRBV2 and TRBJ1-1, with 11 bases matching TRBD1. Germline trimming cut 3 bases from V and 4 bases from J; bases unmatched to any gene: 4. Germline assignment: CDR1 SNHLY and CDR2 FYNNEI. The CDR3 consists of 15 residues. The CDR3 DNA follows: TGTGCCAGCAGTGAGGACAGGGGGCGCGGCACTGAAGCTTTCTTT. It is translated as CASSEDRGRGTEAFF.

The table lists this clone with a count of one. The rearrangement uses TRBV3-1 (or the pseudogene TRBV3-2) and TRBJ1-4, with D uncertain. CDR3 length equals 16 residues. V was clipped by 0 bases and J by 7 bases, with 15 bases between them. CDR1 and CDR2 (germline): LGHDT, YNNKEL (reference sequence). The CDR3 reads CASSQDLERVSEKLFF. The CDR3 DNA reads TGTGCCAGCAGCCAAGATCTGGAGAGGGTCAGTGAAAAACTGTTTTTT.

V is TRBV28 and J is TRBJ1-1, with D perhaps TRBD1 (6 bases). The V gene's germline CDR1 is MDHEN and CDR2 SYDVKM. The CDR3 consists of 13 residues. Trimming removed 4 bases at V and 6 bases at J, with 12 bases between. The CDR3 nucleotides are TGTGCCAGCAGTTCGCACAGGGTCCCTGAAGCTTTCTTT. Residues: CASSSHRVPEAFF.